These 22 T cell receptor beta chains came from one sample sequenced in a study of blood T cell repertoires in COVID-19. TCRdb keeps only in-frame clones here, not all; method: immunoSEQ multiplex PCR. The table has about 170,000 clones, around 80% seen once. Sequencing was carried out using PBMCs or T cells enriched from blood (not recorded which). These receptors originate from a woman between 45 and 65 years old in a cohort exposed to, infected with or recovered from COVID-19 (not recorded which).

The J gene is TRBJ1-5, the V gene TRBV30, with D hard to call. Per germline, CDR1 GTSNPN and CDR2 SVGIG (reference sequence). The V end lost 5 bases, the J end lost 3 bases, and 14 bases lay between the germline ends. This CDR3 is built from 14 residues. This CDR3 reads CAWGGGLDNQPQHF. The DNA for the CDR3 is TGTGCCTGGGGTGGAGGGCTAGACAATCAGCCCCAGCATTTT. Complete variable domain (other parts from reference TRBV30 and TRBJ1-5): SQTIHQWPATLVQPVGSPLSLECTVEGTSNPNLYWYRQAAGRGLQLLFYSVGIGQISSEVPQNLSASRPQDRQFILSSKKLLLSDSGFYLCAWGGGLDNQPQHFGDGTRLSIL.

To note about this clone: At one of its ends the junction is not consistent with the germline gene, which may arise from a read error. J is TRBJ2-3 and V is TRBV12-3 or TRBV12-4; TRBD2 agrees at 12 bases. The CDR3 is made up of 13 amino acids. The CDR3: CASSLAGGYTQYF. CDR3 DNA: TGTGCCAGCAGTCTAGCGGGAGGGTATACGCAGTATTTT.

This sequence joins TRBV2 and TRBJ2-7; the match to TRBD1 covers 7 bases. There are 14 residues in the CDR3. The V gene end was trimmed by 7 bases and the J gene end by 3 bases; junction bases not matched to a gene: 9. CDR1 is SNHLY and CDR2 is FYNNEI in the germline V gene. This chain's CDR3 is CASTRQGFSYEQYF. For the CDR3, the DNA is TGTGCCAGCACCCGACAGGGTTTTAGCTACGAGCAGTACTTC.

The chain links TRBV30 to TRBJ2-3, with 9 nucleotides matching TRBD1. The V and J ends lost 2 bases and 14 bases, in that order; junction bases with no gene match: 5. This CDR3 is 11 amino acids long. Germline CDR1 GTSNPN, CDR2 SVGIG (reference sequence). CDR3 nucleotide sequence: TGTGCCTGGAGTTCGGGGACAGGGAGGTATTTT. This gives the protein CAWSSGTGRYF. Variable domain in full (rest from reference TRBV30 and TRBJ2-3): SQTIHQWPATLVQPVGSPLSLECTVEGTSNPNLYWYRQAAGRGLQLLFYSVGIGQISSEVPQNLSASRPQDRQFILSSKKLLLSDSGFYLCAWSSGTGRYFGPGTRLTVL.

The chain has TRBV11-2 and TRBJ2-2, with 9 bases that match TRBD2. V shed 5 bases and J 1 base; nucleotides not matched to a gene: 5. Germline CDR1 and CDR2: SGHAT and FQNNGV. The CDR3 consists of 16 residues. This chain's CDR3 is CASSPGRGGNTGELFF. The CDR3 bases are TGTGCCAGCAGCCCCGGGCGGGGGGGGAACACCGGGGAGCTGTTTTTT.

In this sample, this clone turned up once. For the CDR3, the DNA is TGTGCCAGCAGCCCCTTGCCGTTGGTTAGCGGGAGTTGGGGGGAACAAGAGACCCAGTACTTC. It encodes CASSPLPLVSGSWGEQETQYF. This chain connects TRBV7-6 to TRBJ2-5, with 9 positions matching TRBD2. V shed 5 bases and J 2 bases; nucleotides not matched to a gene: 24. CDR1 and CDR2 (germline): SGHVS, FNYEAQ. The CDR3 loop spans 21 amino acids.

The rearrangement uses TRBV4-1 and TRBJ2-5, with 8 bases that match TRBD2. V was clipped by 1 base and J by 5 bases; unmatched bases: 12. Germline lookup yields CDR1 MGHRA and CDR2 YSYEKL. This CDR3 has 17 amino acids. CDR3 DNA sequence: TGCGCCAGCAGCCAAGGGCAGGGCGGGGGGTTCGGGGAGACCCAGTACTTC. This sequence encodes CASSQGQGGGFGETQYF.

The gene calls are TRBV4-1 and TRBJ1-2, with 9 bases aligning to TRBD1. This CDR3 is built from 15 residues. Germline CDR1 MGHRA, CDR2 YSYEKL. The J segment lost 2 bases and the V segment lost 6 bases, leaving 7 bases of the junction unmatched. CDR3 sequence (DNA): TGCGCCAGCAGACGGCCCGGACAGGGGAACTATGGCTACACCTTC. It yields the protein CASRRPGQGNYGYTF.

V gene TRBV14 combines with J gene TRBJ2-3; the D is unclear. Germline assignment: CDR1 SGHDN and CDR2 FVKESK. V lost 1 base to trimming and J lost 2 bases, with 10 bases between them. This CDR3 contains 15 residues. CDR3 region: CASSQGRLATDTQYF. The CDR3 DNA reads TGTGCCAGCAGCCAAGGGCGGTTGGCCACAGATACGCAGTATTTT.

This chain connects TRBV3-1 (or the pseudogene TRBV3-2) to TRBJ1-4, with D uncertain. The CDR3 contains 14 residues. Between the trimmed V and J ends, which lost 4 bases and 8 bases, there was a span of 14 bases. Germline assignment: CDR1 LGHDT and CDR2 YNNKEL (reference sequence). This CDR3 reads CASSPTVAGEKLFF. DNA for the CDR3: TGTGCCAGCAGCCCGACCGTAGCCGGCGAAAAACTGTTTTTT.

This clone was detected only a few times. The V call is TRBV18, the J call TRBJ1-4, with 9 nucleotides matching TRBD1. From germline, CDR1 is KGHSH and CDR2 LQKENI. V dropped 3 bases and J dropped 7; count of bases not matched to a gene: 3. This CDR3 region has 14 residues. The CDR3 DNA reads TGTGCCAGCTCACCCGGGGGACAGGGTGAAAAACTGTTTTTT. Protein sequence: CASSPGGQGEKLFF.

The CDR3 DNA sequence: TGTGCCAGCGGAGGGGACAGGGGACTGTTCCAAGAGACCCAGTACTTC. It is translated as CASGGDRGLFQETQYF. The rearrangement joins TRBV7-9 to TRBJ2-5; 10 positions agree with TRBD1. V gave up 8 bases and J gave up 1 base; unmatched junction bases: 10. Per germline, CDR1 SEHNR and CDR2 FQNEAQ (reference sequence). The CDR3 extends over 16 amino acids.

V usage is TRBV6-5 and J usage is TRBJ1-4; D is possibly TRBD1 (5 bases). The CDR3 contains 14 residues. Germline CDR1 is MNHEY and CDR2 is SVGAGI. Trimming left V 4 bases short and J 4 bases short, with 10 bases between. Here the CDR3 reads CASSLGGDNEKLFF. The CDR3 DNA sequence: TGTGCCAGCAGTTTAGGAGGGGATAATGAAAAACTGTTTTTT.

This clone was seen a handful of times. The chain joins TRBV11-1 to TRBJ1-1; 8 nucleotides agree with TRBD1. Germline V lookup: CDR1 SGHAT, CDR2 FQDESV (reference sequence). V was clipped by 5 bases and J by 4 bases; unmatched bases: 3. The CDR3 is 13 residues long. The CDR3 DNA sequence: TGTGCCAGCAGCCAACAGGGGGGCACTGAAGCTTTCTTT. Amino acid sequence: CASSQQGGTEAFF.

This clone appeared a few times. The CDR3 here is CASSLQGAVTGELFF. The CDR3 nucleotides are TGTGCCAGCAGTCTACAGGGGGCAGTCACCGGGGAGCTGTTTTTT. The genes are TRBV2 and TRBJ2-2; 9 positions match TRBD1. Germline V gene data show CDR1 as SNHLY and CDR2 as FYNNEI. V lost 5 bases to trimming and J lost 4 bases; unmatched junction nucleotides: 5. CDR3 length: 15 amino acids. The variable domain in full, completed from reference TRBV2 and TRBJ2-2, reads EPEVTQTPSHQVTQMGQEVILRCVPISNHLYFYWYRQILGQKVEFLVSFYNNEISEKSEIFDDQFSVERPDGSNFTLKIRSTKLEDSAMYFCASSLQGAVTGELFFGEGSRLTVL.

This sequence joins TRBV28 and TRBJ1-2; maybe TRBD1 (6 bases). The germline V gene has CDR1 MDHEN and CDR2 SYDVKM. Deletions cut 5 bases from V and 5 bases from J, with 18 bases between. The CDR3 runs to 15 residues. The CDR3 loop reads CASSPIQGSEYGYTF. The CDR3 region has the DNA TGTGCCAGCAGTCCGATACAGGGTTCGGAATATGGCTACACCTTC.

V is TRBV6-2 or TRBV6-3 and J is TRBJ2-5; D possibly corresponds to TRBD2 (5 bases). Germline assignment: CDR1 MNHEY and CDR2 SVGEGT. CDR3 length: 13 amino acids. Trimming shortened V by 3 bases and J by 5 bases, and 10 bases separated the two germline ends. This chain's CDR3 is CASSYGSKETQYF. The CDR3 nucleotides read TGTGCCAGCAGTTATGGGAGCAAGGAGACCCAGTACTTC.

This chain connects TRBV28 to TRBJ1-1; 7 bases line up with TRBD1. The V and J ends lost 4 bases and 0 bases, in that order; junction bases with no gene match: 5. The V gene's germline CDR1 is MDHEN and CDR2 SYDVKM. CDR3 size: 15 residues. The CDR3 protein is CASSSRTGLNTEAFF. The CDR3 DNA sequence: TGTGCCAGCAGTTCGCGGACAGGCCTGAACACTGAAGCTTTCTTT.

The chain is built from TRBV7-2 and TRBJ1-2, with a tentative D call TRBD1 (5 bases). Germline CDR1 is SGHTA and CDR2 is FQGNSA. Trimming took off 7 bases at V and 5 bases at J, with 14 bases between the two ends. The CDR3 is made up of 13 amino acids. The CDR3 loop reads CASNSRRGYGYTF. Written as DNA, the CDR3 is TGTGCCAGCAACTCCAGGAGGGGATATGGCTACACCTTC.

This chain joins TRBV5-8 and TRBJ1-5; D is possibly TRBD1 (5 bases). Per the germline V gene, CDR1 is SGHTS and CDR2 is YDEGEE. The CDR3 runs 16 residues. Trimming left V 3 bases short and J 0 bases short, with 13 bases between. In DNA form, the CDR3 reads TGTGCCAGCAGCTCGGGGGACTCGTATAGCAATCAGCCCCAGCATTTT. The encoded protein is CASSSGDSYSNQPQHF.

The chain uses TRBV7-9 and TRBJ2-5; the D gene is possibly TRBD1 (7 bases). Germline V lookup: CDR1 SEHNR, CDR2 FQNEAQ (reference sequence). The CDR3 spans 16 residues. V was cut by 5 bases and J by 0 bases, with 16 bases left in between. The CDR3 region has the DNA TGTGCCAGCAGCCCACGGGGGACAGAGTACCAAGAGACCCAGTACTTC. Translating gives CASSPRGTEYQETQYF.

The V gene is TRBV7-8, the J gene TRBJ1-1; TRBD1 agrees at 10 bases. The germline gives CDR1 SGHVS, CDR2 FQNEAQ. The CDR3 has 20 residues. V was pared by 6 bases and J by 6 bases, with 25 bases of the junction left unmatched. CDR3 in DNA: TGTGCCAGCAGGGATGGGACAGGGGTAATCGACCCTATCAACGTCGCTGAAGCTTTCTTT. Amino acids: CASRDGTGVIDPINVAEAFF.